The text below deals with one TCR beta chain. This clone's antigen is unknown. No much larger clone exists at a distance of one base, and base qualities are not known. Library preparation was by the immunoSEQ multiplex PCR assay. RNA was extracted from all samples and reverse transcribed into cDNA, which served as template for TCR sequencing. First-strand cDNA was synthesized with SuperScript III using a 2:1 mix of oligo-dT and random hexamers. A synthetic immune receptor repertoire was used to assess amplification bias, and residual bias was removed computationally. The original methods were these. Raw reads were preprocessed for error removal, and CDR3 was defined according to IMGT conventions as running from the conserved cysteine to phenylalanine. Clonality was computed as 1 minus the Shannon entropy, with the entropy normalized by log2 of the number of productive unique TCRs. Scalp TCRbeta sequences were cross-referenced with sorted blood CD4 and CD8 repertoires so that the CD4 or CD8 identity of scalp clones could be inferred. TCRdb mirrors the immuneACCESS table, restricted to in-frame sequences. Some clones are absent from its copies; in checked studies, under half trace to an unresolved V gene, and the reason for the others is unknown. V, J and clone size are those of that table, while D and trimming were read from the DNA. The sample records around 34,000 clones, less than 70% of which are singletons. The ten largest make up under 40% of the sample.

Peripheral blood and lesional scalp punch biopsies were obtained from patients with alopecia areata. PBMCs were separated by density centrifugation and stained for CD3, CD4 and CD8, after which CD4+ and CD8+ T cells were sorted on a FACSAria. Alopecia areata patients who were not treated were recruited through a multicenter biomarker study. For roughly 5 biomarker-study patients, blood CD8+ T cells were further sorted into NKG2D-low and NKG2D-high fractions. This record belongs to a study of CD8+ T cells in alopecia areata (dated by TCRdb to about 2018). Describing the broader study: To study T cell clonal expansion in alopecia areata, the researchers applied high-throughput TCRbeta sequencing to both the C3H/HeJ mouse model and human patients. In humans, TCRbeta sequencing was performed on scalp tissue and on sorted CD4+ and CD8+ peripheral blood T cells from healthy controls and from patients with patchy or totalis/universalis alopecia areata. Clonality in the scalp was compared among normal scalp (n=4), patchy alopecia areata scalp (n=8), and alopecia totalis/universalis scalp (n=8). RNA came from the PAXgene miRNA kit for fixed scalp, the miRNeasy kit for PBMCs, and the RNeasy kit for mouse skin. immunoSEQ multiplex PCR using 35 Vbeta forward primers and 13 Jbeta reverse primers was used to amplify TCRbeta CDR3 regions.

The CDR3 sequence holds 15 residues, the cysteine and phenylalanine included. Of all the DNA, just the CDR3 is kept, 45 bases in frame from base 1. Trimming at the junction amounts to 3 bases on V and 0 bases on J, and the germline ends lie 13 bases apart. Looking up the germline V gene yields CDR1 SGDLS and CDR2 YYNGEE. Here is what the overall study found, with its caveats: Shared TCR sequences between patients were less evident than in mice, which may be partly attributable to HLA diversity in the patient population. Unlike mouse skin, where gammadelta T cells dominate, normal human skin contains resident alphabeta T cells that get sequenced too, which complicates analysis of the scalp TCR repertoire. Compared with normal scalp, lesional scalp, particularly in alopecia totalis/universalis, had higher clonality and more expanded CD8+ clones, which suggests antigenic drive.

Source material: NKG2D-high CD8+ T cells sorted from blood. The sample's cell subset or site label, decoded: sorted CD8+ NKG2D-high blood T cells. This sequence was found in a human donor with alopecia areata. The rearrangement combines TRBV9 with TRBJ2-7; possibly the D gene is TRBD2, per 6 matching bases. This receptor carries the CDR3 CASSAGLSGSYEQYF. The bases are TGTGCCAGCAGCGCGGGACTGTCGGGCTCCTACGAGCAGTACTTC. Here the CDR3 is joined to the reference TRBV9 and TRBJ2-7 genes, and the full variable domain is: DSGVTQTPKHLITATGQRVTLRCSPRSGDLSVYWYQQSLDQGLQFLIQYYNGEERAKGNILERFSAQQFPDLHSELNLSSLELGDSALYFCASSAGLSGSYEQYFGPGTRLTVT.